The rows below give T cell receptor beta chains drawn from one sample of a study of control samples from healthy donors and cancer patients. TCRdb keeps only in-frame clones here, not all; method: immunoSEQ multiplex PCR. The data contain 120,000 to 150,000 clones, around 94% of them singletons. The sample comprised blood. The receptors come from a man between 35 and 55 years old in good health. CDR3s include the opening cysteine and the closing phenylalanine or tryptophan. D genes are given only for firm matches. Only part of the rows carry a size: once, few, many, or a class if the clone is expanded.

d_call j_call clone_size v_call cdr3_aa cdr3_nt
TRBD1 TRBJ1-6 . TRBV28 CASSEWTGDNSPLHF TGTGCCAGCAGCGAATGGACAGGGGATAATTCACCCCTCCACTTT
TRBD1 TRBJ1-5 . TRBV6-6 CASSSAGTGDQPQHF TGTGCCAGCAGTTCGGCCGGGACAGGGGATCAGCCCCAGCATTTT
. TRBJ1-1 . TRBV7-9 CASSYGVGANTEAFF TGTGCCAGCAGCTACGGAGTGGGGGCGAACACTGAAGCTTTCTTT
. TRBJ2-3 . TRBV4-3 CASSQEGAAASTDTQYF TGCGCCAGCAGCCAAGAGGGAGCGGCAGCTAGCACAGATACGCAGTATTTT
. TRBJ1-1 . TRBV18 CASSLRVDTEAFF TGTGCCAGCTCTCTCAGGGTGGACACTGAAGCTTTCTTT
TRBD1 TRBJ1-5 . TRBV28 CASSPLRDRDSNQPQHF TGTGCCAGCAGTCCCCTCCGGGACAGGGATAGCAATCAGCCCCAGCATTTT
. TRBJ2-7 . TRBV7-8 CASSLGAYRAGRLLPYEQYF TGTGCCAGCAGCTTAGGCGCGTATCGAGCGGGCCGACTCCTTCCCTACGAGCAGTACTTC
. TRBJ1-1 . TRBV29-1 CSVRGEETEAFF TGCAGCGTTAGGGGAGAGGAAACTGAAGCTTTCTTT
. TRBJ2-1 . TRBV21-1 CASSRERGDRAYNEQFF TGTGCCAGCAGCAGAGAAAGGGGGGACAGGGCCTACAATGAGCAGTTCTTC
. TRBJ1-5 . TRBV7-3 CASSFGAGEPQHF TGTGCCAGCAGCTTTGGGGCGGGCGAACCCCAGCATTTT
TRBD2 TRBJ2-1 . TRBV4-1 CASSQVRLAGGKDNEQFF TGCGCCAGCAGCCAAGTTCGGCTAGCGGGAGGTAAGGACAATGAGCAGTTCTTC
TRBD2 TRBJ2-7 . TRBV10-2 CASYGLAGAYEQYF TGCGCCAGCTATGGACTAGCGGGGGCCTACGAGCAGTACTTC
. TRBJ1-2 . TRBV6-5 CASSYTGNYGYTF TGTGCCAGCAGTTACACGGGAAACTATGGCTACACCTTC
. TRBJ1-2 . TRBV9 CASSAGGSDYGYTF TGTGCCAGCAGCGCGGGGGGTAGCGACTATGGCTACACCTTC
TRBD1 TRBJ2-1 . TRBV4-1 CASSHTPGQSHNEQFF TGCGCCAGCAGCCACACCCCGGGACAGAGCCACAATGAGCAGTTCTTC
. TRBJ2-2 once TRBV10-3 CAISPGGELFF TGTGCCATCAGTCCCGGCGGGGAGCTGTTTTTT
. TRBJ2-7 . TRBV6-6 CASSQGQAYEQYF TGTGCCAGCAGTCAAGGGCAAGCCTACGAGCAGTACTTC
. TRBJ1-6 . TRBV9 CASSSGVANSPLHF TGTGCCAGCTCTTCCGGGGTGGCGAATTCACCCCTCCACTTT
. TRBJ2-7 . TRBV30 CAWSPGRGGEQYF TGTGCCTGGAGTCCCGGACGTGGCGGCGAGCAGTACTTC
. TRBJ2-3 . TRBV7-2 CASGRDFRTDTQYF TGTGCCAGCGGCCGGGACTTTCGCACAGATACGCAGTATTTT
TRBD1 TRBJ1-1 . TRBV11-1 CASSSRDRAEAFF TGTGCCAGCAGCTCCCGGGACAGGGCTGAAGCTTTCTTT
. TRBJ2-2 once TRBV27 CASKTDLRHTGELFF TGTGCCAGCAAAACGGATCTACGACACACCGGGGAGCTGTTTTTT
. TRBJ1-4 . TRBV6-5 CASSRTGTTNEKLFF TGTGCCAGCAGTCGAACAGGAACTACTAATGAAAAACTGTTTTTT
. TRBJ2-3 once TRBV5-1 CASSYLFKGRTDTQYF TGCGCCAGCAGCTATCTATTCAAAGGTCGCACAGATACGCAGTATTTT
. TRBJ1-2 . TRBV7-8 CASYFSKDYLYGYTF TGTGCCAGCTATTTCTCTAAAGACTACCTCTATGGCTACACCTTC
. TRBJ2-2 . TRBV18 CASSPLLSRDTGELFF TGTGCCAGCTCACCACTCTTATCGAGAGACACCGGGGAGCTGTTTTTT
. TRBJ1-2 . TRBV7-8 CASSLLNPVGTANYGYTF TGTGCCAGCAGCTTATTAAACCCGGTGGGGACGGCTAACTATGGCTACACCTTC
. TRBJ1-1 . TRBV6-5 CASRGAGGWTEAFF TGTGCCAGCAGAGGGGCGGGGGGTTGGACTGAAGCTTTCTTT
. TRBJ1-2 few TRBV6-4 CASSAGTNYGYTF TGTGCCAGCAGTGCCGGGACAAACTATGGCTACACCTTC
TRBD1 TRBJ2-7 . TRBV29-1 CSVGRQGGSYEQYF TGCAGCGTTGGCCGACAGGGGGGCTCCTACGAGCAGTACTTC
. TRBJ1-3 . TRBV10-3 CAISADLGGNTIYF TGTGCCATCAGCGCGGACCTAGGTGGAAACACCATATATTTT
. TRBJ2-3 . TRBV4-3 CASSQLRDTQYF TGCGCCAGCAGCCAACTGCGTGATACGCAGTATTTT
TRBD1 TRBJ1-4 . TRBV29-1 CSVEDRELKEKLFF TGCAGCGTTGAGGACAGGGAGCTGAAAGAAAAACTGTTTTTT
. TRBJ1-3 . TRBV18 CASSPGLAGSGNTIYF TGTGCCAGCTCACCAGGGCTGGCGGGGTCTGGAAACACCATATATTTT
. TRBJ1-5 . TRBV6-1 CASSERREGDQPQHF TGTGCCAGCAGTGAAAGGAGGGAGGGGGATCAGCCCCAGCATTTT
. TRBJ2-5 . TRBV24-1 CATSEPGRETQYF TGTGCCACCAGTGAACCGGGACGAGAGACCCAGTACTTC
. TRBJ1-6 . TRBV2 CASSEAKSPLHF TGTGCCAGCAGTGAGGCCAAATCACCCCTCCACTTT
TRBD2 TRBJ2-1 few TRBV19 CASSISTSAFWEQFF TGTGCCAGTAGTATATCGACTAGCGCCTTCTGGGAGCAGTTCTTC
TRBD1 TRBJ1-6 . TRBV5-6 CASSRDRAHYNSPLHF TGTGCCAGCAGCCGGGACAGGGCCCACTATAATTCACCCCTCCACTTT
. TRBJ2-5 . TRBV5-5 CASSPRSETQYF TGTGCCAGCAGCCCCAGGTCAGAGACCCAGTACTTC
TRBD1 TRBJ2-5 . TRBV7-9 CASSLQGDKGETQYF TGTGCCAGCAGCTTACAGGGGGATAAGGGAGAGACCCAGTACTTC
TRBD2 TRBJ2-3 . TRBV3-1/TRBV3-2 CASSLSKVAGGCTDTQYF TGTGCCAGCAGCCTGAGTAAGGTAGCGGGGGGGTGCACAGATACGCAGTATTTT
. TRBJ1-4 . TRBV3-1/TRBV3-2 CASSQGVGRLFF TGTGCCAGCAGCCAAGGCGTGGGACGCCTGTTTTTT
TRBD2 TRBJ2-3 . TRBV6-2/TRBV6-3 CASSWGLAGRTSSTDTQYF TGTGCCAGCAGTTGGGGACTAGCGGGGCGGACCTCTAGCACAGATACGCAGTATTTT
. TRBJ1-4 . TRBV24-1 CATSDSRGGEKLFF TGTGCCACCAGTGATTCCCGGGGAGGTGAAAAACTGTTTTTT
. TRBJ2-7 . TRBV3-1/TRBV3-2 CASSQQDYEQYF TGTGCCAGCAGCCAACAGGACTACGAGCAGTACTTC
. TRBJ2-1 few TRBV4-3 CASSQVWGGLVYNEQFF TGCGCCAGCAGCCAAGTATGGGGGGGCCTGGTTTACAATGAGCAGTTCTTC
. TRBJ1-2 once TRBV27 CASADSGALANYGYTF TGTGCCAGCGCGGATTCGGGGGCGCTTGCTAACTATGGCTACACCTTC
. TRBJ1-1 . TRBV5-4 CASSFGLTGTEAFF TGTGCCAGCAGCTTCGGACTGACTGGGACTGAAGCTTTCTTT
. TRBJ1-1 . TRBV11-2 CASSLVGGLNTEAFF TGTGCCAGCAGCTTAGTTGGGGGTCTTAACACTGAAGCTTTCTTT